This T cell receptor (beta chain) was found in a study of blood T cell repertoires in COVID-19. Study-level information: T cells, B-cell-depleted T cells, or PBMCs provided the cDNA or gDNA that served as material.

Per the authors' pipeline: Quantification of nucleated cells was approximated via reference gene primer amplification. The table came from immunoSEQ multiplex PCR; TCRdb's copy has only in-frame clones and leaves some out. Clonal size and the V and J genes are those of that table, whereas D and trimming came from the DNA. Seen here are about 240,000 clones, 85% to 90% observed once, and the top ten hold under 6.5%. There are 14 residues in the CDR3. The V end lost 5 bases, the J end lost 8 bases, and 13 bases lay between the germline ends. Germline V gives CDR1 MDHEN, CDR2 SYDVKM. Sequencing was done on a sample of peripheral blood. The source is a man aged 60 to 75 with acute or convalescent COVID-19. The chain is built from TRBV28 and TRBJ1-6; TRBD1 is a possible D gene (5 bases). The DNA of the CDR3 is TGTGCCAGCAGTCTCAGGGCGCTTGATTCACCCCTCCACTTT. It translates to CASSLRALDSPLHF.